This TCR beta chain was sequenced for a study of blood T cell repertoires in COVID-19. This CDR3 is 13 amino acids long. Germline CDR1 reads SGHRS; CDR2 reads YFSETQ. V gave up 0 bases and J gave up 5 bases, with 8 bases separating them. The assay was immunoSEQ multiplex PCR, and TCRdb's table has in-frame clones only and misses some. The sample includes approximately 270,000 clones, about 90% of them seen just once. The chain is built from TRBV5-1 and TRBJ1-1; D is unclear. This receptor was obtained from a human donor in a cohort exposed to, infected with or recovered from COVID-19 (not recorded which). The donor label of this sample is uncertain. Sequenced sample: PBMCs or T cells enriched from blood (not recorded which). The CDR3 DNA follows: TGCGCCAGCAGCTTGGAGGGAGTGACTGAAGCTTTCTTT. This encodes CASSLEGVTEAFF.